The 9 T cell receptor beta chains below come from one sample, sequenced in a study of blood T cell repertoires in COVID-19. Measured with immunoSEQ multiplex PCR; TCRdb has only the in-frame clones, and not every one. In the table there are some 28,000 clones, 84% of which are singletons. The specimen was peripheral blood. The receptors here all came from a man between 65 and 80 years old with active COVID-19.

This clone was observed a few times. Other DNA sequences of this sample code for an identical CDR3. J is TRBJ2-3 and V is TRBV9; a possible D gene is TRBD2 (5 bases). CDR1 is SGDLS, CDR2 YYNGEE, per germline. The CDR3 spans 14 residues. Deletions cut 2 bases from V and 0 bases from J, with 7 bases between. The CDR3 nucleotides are TGTGCCAGCAGCGTTGGAGGAAGCACAGATACGCAGTATTTT. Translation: CASSVGGSTDTQYF. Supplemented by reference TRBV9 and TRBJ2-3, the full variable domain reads DSGVTQTPKHLITATGQRVTLRCSPRSGDLSVYWYQQSLDQGLQFLIQYYNGEERAKGNILERFSAQQFPDLHSELNLSSLELGDSALYFCASSVGGSTDTQYFGPGTRLTVL.

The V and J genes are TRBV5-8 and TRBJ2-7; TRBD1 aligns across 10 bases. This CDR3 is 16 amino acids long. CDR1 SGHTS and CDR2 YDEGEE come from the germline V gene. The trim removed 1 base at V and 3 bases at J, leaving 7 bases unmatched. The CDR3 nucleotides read TGTGCCAGCAGCTTGATGGGACAGGGGCCCTACTACGAGCAGTACTTC. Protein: CASSLMGQGPYYEQYF.

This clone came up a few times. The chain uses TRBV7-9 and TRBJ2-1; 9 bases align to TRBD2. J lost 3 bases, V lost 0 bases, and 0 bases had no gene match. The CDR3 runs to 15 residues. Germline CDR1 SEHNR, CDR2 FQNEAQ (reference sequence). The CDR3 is CASSLASGGYNEQFF. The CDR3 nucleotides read TGTGCCAGCAGCTTAGCTAGCGGGGGCTACAATGAGCAGTTCTTC.

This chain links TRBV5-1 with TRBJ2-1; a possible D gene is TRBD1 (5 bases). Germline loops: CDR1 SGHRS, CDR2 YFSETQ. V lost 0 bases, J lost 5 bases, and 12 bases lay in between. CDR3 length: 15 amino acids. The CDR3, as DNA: TGCGCCAGCAGCTTGGTTGCAGGGTCGCACAATGAGCAGTTCTTC. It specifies CASSLVAGSHNEQFF. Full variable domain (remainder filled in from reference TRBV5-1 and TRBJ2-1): KAGVTQTPRYLIKTRGQQVTLSCSPISGHRSVSWYQQTPGQGLQFLFEYFSETQRNKGNFPGRFSGRQFSNSRSEMNVSTLELGDSALYLCASSLVAGSHNEQFFGPGTRLTVL.

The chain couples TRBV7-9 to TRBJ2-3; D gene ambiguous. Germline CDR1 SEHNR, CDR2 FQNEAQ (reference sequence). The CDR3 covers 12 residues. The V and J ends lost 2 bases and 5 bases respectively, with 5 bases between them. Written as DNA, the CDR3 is TGTGCCAGCAGCTTATCAGTAGATACGCAGTATTTT. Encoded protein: CASSLSVDTQYF.

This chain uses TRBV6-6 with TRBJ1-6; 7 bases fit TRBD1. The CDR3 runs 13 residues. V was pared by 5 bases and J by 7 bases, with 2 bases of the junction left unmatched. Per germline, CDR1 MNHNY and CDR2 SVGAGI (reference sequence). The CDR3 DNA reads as TGTGCCAGCAGTGCGGGACAGAATTCACCCCTCCACTTT. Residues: CASSAGQNSPLHF.

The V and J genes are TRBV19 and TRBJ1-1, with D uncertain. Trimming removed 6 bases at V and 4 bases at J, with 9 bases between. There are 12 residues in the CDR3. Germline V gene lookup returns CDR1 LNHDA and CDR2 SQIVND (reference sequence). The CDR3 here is CASRRIGTEAFF. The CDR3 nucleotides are TGTGCCAGTAGGAGGATTGGCACTGAAGCTTTCTTT.

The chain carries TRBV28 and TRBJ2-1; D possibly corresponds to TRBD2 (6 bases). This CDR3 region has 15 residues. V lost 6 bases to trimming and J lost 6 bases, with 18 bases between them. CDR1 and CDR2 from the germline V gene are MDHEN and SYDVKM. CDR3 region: CASRSSGVSRNEQFF. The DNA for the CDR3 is TGTGCCAGCAGGTCCTCGGGGGTCTCCCGCAATGAGCAGTTCTTC.

The CDR3 here is CASSQERTGTGGVWGTDTQYF. Here the CDR3 DNA reads TGTGCCAGCAGCCAAGAACGAACCGGGACAGGGGGCGTCTGGGGCACAGATACGCAGTATTTT. The chain couples TRBV3-1 (or the pseudogene TRBV3-2) to TRBJ2-3, with 12 nucleotides matching TRBD1. The CDR3 contains 21 residues. Germline V CDR1 and CDR2: LGHDT, YNNKEL (reference sequence). Trimming took 0 bases from V and 1 from J; bases not matched to a gene: 14.